The T cell receptor beta chain described here comes from a study of PD-L1 blockade in urothelial cancer. Time point meaning: peripheral blood 6 weeks after treatment start. This clone was counted only a few times. The repertoire was sequenced with immunoSEQ multiplex PCR; TCRdb's copy has only in-frame clones and lacks some. Among roughly 120,000 clones, around 89% were seen once, and the ten largest hold roughly 1.7%. The CDR3 spans 14 residues. J was trimmed by 5 bases and V by 4 bases; bases with no gene match: 1. Germline loops: CDR1 SGHTA, CDR2 FQGNSA. V is TRBV7-2 and J is TRBJ1-6; TRBD1 aligns across 8 bases. This receptor was identified in a man in his 60s with urothelial cancer. This material consisted of PBMCs, taken around atezolizumab (anti-PD-L1) treatment. Here the CDR3 reads CASSWTGNNSPLHF. The DNA of the CDR3 is TGTGCCAGCAGCTGGACAGGGAATAATTCACCCCTCCACTTT. Based on the CDR3 plus reference TRBV7-2 and TRBJ1-6, the full variable domain is GAGVSQSPSNKVTEKGKDVELRCDPISGHTALYWYRQSLGQGLEFLIYFQGNSAPDKSGLPSDRFSAERTGGSVSTLTIQRTQQEDSAVYLCASSWTGNNSPLHFGNGTRLTVT.